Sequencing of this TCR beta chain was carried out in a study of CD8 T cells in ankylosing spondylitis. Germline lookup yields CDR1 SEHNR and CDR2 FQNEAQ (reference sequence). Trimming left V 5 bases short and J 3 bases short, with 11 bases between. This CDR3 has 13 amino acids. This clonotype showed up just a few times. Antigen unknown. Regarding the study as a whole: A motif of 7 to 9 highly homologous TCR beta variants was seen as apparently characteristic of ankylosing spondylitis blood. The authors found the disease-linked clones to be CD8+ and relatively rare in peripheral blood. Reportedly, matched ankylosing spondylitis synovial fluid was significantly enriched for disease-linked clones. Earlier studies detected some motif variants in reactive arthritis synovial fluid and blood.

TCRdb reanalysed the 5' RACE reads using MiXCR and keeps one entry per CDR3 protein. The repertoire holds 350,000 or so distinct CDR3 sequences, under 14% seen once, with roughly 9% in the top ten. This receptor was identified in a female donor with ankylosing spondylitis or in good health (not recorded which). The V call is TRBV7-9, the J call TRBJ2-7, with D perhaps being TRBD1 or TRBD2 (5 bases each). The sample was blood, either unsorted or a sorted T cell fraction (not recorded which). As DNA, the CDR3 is TGTGCCAGCAGCCCTGGGACGCTCTACGAGCAGTACTTC. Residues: CASSPGTLYEQYF.